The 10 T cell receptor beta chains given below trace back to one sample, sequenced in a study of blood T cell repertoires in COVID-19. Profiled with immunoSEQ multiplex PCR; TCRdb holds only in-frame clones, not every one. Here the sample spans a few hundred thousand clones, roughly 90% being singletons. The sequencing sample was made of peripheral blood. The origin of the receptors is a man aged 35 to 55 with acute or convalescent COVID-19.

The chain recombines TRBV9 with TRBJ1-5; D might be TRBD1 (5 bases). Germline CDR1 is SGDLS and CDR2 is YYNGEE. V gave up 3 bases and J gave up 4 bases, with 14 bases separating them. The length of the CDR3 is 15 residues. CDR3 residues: CASSAEGTGNQPQHF. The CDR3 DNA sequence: TGTGCCAGCAGCGCCGAGGGGACTGGAAATCAGCCCCAGCATTTT. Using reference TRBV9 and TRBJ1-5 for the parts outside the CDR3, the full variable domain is DSGVTQTPKHLITATGQRVTLRCSPRSGDLSVYWYQQSLDQGLQFLIQYYNGEERAKGNILERFSAQQFPDLHSELNLSSLELGDSALYFCASSAEGTGNQPQHFGDGTRLSIL.

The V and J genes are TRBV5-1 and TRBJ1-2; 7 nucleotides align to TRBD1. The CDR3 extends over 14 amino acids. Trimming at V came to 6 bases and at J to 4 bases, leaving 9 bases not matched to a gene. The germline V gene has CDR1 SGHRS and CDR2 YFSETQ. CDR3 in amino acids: CASTPGQSGYGYTF. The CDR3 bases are TGCGCCAGCACTCCGGGACAGAGCGGCTATGGCTACACCTTC.

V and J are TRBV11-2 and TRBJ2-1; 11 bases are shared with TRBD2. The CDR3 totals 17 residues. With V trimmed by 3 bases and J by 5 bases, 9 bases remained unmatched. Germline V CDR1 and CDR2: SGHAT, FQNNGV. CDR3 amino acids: CASSFIELAGVDNEQFF. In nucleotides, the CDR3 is TGTGCCAGCAGCTTTATCGAACTAGCGGGAGTGGACAATGAGCAGTTCTTC.

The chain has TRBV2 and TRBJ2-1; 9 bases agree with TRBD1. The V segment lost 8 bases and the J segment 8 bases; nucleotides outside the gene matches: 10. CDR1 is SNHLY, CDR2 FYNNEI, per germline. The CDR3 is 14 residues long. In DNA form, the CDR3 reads TGTGCCAGCGTCCGGGACAGGGTTATGTATGAGCAGTTCTTC. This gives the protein CASVRDRVMYEQFF.

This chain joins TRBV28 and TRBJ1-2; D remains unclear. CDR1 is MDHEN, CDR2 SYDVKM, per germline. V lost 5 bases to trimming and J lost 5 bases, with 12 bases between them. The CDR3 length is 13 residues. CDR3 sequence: CASSTFGPYGYTF. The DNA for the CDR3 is TGTGCCAGCAGTACCTTTGGGCCATATGGCTACACCTTC.

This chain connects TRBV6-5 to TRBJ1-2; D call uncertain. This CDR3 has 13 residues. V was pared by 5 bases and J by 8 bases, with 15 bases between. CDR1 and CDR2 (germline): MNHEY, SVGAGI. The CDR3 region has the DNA TGTGCCAGCAGTAAAAGGGAGTGGCGAGGCTACACCTTC. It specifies CASSKREWRGYTF.

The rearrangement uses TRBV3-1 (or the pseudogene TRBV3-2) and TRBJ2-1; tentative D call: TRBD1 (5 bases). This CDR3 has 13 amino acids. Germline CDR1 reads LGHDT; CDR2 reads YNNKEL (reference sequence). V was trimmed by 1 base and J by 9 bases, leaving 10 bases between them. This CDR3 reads CASSQGRDIEQFF. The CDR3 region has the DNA TGTGCCAGCAGCCAAGGCAGGGATATTGAGCAGTTCTTC.

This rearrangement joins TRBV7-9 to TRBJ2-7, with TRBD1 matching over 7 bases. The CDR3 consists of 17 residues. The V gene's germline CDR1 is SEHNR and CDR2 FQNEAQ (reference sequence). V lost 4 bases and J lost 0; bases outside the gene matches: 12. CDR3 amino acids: CASSSVSGQLSSYEQYF. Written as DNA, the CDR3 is TGTGCCAGCAGCTCCGTCTCGGGACAGTTAAGCTCCTACGAGCAGTACTTC.

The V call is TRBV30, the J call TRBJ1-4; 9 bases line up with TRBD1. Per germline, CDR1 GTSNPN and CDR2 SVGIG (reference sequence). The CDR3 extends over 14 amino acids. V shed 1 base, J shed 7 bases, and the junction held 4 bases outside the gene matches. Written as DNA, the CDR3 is TGTGCCTGGAGTGGGGACAGGGCTACTGAAAAACTGTTTTTT. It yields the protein CAWSGDRATEKLFF.

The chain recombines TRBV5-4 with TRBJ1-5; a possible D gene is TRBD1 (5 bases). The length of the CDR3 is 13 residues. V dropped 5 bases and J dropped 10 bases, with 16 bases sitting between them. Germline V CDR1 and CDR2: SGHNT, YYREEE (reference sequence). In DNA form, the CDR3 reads TGTGCCAGCAGTCCAGGGAAGAGGAGCCCCCAGCATTTT. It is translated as CASSPGKRSPQHF.